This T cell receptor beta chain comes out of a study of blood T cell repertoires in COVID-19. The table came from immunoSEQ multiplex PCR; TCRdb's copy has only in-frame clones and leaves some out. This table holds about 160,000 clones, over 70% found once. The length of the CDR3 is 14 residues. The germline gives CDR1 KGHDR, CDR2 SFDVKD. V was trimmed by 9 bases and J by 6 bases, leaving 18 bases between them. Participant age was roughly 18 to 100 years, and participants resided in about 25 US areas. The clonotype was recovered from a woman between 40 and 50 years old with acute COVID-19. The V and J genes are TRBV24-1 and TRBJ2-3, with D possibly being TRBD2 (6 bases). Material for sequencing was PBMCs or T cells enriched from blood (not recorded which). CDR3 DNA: TGTGCCACCTGGTCGGGGGTAATGACGGATACGCAGTATTTT. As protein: CATWSGVMTDTQYF.